The present T cell receptor (beta chain) was sequenced within a study of T cell changes during pregnancy in multiple sclerosis. This clone was observed once. Sequencing was performed with immunoSEQ multiplex PCR; in TCRdb, only in-frame clones are kept and a portion is missing. Found here are over 35,000 clones, around 89% of them singletons; the top ten hold over 0.45%. Here the sequenced sample was CD4+ T cells from peripheral blood mononuclear cells, taken in the second trimester of pregnancy. The sequence came from a female donor with multiple sclerosis, enrolled in a pregnancy study.

The CDR3 region is CASSQTGQGYNEQFF. CDR3 nucleotide sequence: TGTGCCAGCAGTCAAACGGGACAGGGGTACAATGAGCAGTTCTTC. The gene calls are TRBV28 and TRBJ2-1; 10 bases fit TRBD1. Germline assignment: CDR1 MDHEN and CDR2 SYDVKM. The CDR3 sequence is 15 residues long. J gave up 4 bases and V 5 bases, and 5 bases lay outside the gene matches.